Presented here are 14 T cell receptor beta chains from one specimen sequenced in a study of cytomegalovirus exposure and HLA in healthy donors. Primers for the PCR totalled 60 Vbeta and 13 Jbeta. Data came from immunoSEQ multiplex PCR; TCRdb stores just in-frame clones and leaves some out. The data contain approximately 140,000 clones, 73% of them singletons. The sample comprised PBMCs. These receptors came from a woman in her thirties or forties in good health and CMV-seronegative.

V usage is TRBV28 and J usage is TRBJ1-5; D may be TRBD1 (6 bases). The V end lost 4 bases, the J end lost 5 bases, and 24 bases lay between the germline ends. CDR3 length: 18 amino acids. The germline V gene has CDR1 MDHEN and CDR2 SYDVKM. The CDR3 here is CASSSKAPGTPRHQPQHF. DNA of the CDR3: TGTGCCAGCAGTTCAAAGGCACCAGGGACACCACGACATCAGCCCCAGCATTTT.

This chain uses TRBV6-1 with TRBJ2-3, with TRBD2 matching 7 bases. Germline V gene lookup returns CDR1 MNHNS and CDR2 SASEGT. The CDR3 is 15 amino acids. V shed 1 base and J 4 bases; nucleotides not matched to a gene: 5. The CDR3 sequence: CASSEGIAGPDTQYF. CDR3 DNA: TGTGCCAGCAGTGAAGGGATAGCGGGTCCAGATACGCAGTATTTT.

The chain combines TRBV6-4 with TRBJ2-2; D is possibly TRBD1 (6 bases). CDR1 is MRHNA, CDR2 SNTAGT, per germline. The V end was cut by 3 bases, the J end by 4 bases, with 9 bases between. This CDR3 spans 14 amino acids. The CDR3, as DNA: TGTGCCAGCAGTGATAAAGGGGGCACCGGGGAGCTGTTTTTT. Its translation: CASSDKGGTGELFF.

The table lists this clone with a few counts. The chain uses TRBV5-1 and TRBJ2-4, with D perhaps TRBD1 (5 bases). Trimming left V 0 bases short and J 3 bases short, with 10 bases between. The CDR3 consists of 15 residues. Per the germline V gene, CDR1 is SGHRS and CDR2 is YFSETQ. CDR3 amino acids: CASSLAGTGKNIQYF. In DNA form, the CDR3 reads TGCGCCAGCAGCTTGGCCGGTACAGGCAAAAACATTCAGTACTTC. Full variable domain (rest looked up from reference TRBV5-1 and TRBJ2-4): KAGVTQTPRYLIKTRGQQVTLSCSPISGHRSVSWYQQTPGQGLQFLFEYFSETQRNKGNFPGRFSGRQFSNSRSEMNVSTLELGDSALYLCASSLAGTGKNIQYFGAGTRLSVL.

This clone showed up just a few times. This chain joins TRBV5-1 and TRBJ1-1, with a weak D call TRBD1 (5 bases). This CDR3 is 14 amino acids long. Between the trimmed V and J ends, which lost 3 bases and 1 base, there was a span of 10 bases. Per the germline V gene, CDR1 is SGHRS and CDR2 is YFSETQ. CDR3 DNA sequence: TGCGCCAGCAGCTCCCACGGACAGAACACTGAAGCTTTCTTT. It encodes CASSSHGQNTEAFF. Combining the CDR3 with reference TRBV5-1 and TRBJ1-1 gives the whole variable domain KAGVTQTPRYLIKTRGQQVTLSCSPISGHRSVSWYQQTPGQGLQFLFEYFSETQRNKGNFPGRFSGRQFSNSRSEMNVSTLELGDSALYLCASSSHGQNTEAFFGQGTRLTVV.

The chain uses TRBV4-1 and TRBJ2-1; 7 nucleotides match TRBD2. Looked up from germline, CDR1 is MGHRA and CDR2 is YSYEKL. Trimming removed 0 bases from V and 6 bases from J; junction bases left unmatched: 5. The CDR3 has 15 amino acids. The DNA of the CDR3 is TGCGCCAGCAGCCAAGAAGGTCTAGCGGTCAATGAGCAGTTCTTC. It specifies CASSQEGLAVNEQFF.

The CDR3 DNA sequence: TGCGCCAGCAGCCAGGTATCTATGGACAGGGCTCGCTACACCTTC. It codes for CASSQVSMDRARYTF. The chain combines TRBV4-1 with TRBJ1-2; 8 bases fit TRBD1. Germline CDR1 MGHRA, CDR2 YSYEKL. The V and J ends lost 3 bases and 9 bases, in that order; junction bases with no gene match: 12. This CDR3 comprises 15 residues.

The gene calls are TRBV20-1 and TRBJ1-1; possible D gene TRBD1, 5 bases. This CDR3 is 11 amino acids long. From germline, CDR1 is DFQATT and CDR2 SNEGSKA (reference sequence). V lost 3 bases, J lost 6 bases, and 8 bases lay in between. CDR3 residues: CSARTVAEAFF. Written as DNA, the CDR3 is TGCAGTGCTAGGACAGTCGCTGAAGCTTTCTTT.

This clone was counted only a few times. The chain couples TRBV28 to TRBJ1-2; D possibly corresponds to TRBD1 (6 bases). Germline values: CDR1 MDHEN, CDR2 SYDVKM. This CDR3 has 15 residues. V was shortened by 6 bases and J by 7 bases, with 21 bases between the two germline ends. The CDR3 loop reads CASRTGTPGLSGYTF. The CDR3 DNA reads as TGTGCCAGCAGGACCGGGACACCTGGCTTGTCTGGCTACACCTTC.

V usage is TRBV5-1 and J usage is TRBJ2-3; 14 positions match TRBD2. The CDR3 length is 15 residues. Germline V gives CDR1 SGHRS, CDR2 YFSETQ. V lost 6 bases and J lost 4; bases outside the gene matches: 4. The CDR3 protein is CASNGLAGGSDTQYF. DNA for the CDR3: TGCGCCAGCAACGGACTAGCGGGGGGTTCAGATACGCAGTATTTT.

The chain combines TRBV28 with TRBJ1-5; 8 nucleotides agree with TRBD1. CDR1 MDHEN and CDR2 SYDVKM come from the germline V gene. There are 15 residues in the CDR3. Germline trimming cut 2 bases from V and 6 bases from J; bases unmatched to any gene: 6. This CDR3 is CASSLSQGAVQPQHF. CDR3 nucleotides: TGTGCCAGCAGTTTAAGTCAGGGGGCAGTTCAGCCCCAGCATTTT.

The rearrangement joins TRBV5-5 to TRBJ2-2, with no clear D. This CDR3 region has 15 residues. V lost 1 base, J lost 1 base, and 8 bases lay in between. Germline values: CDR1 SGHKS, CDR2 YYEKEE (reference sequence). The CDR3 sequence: CASSLQIMNTGELFF. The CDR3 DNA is TGTGCCAGCAGCTTGCAGATTATGAACACCGGGGAGCTGTTTTTT.

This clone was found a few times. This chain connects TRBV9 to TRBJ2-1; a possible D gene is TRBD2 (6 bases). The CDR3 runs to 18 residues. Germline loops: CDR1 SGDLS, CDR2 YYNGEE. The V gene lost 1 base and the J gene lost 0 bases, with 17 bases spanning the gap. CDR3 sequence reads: CASSVQAVRGPSYNEQFF. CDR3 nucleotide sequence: TGTGCCAGCAGCGTACAGGCAGTGCGGGGACCCTCCTACAATGAGCAGTTCTTC.

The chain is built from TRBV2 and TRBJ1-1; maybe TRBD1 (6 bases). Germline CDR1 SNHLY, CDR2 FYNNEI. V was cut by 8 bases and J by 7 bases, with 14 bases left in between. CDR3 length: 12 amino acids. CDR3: CASGGGGREAFF. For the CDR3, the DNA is TGTGCCAGCGGGGGGGGCGGACGTGAAGCTTTCTTT. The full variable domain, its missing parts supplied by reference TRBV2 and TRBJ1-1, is EPEVTQTPSHQVTQMGQEVILRCVPISNHLYFYWYRQILGQKVEFLVSFYNNEISEKSEIFDDQFSVERPDGSNFTLKIRSTKLEDSAMYFCASGGGGREAFFGQGTRLTVV.